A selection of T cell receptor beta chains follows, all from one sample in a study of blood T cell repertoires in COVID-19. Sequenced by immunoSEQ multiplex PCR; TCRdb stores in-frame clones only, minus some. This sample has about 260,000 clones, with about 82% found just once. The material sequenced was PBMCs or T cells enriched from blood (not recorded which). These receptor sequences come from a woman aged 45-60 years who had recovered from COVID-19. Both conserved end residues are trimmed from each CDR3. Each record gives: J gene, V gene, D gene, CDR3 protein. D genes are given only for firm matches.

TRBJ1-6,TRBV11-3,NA,ASSSGLLNSPLH
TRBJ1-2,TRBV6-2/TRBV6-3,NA,ASSNTGQQINYGYT
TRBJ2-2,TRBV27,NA,ASSLPDSRTGELF
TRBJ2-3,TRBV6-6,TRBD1,ASTLTGAATDTQY
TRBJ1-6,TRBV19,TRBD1,AASGTGNNSPLH
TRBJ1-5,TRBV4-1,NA,ASSRPGNQPQH
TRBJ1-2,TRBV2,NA,ASSEEATYGYT
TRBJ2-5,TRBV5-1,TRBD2,ASSTGLAGSSVETQY
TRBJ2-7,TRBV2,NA,ASSPIYRDSYEQY
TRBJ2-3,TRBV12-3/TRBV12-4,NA,ASSLGYSPQQY
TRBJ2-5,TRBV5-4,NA,ASSLGGGETQY
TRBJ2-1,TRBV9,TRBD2,ASSVEGGRYHEQF
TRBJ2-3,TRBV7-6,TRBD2,ASSPELAGGLVTDTQY
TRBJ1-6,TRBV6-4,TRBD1,ASSAGGSYNSPLH
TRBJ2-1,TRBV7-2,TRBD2,ASRPTSAKNEQF
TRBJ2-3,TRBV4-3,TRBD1,ASSLRDRVVTDTQY
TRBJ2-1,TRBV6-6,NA,ASNRGSSYNEQF
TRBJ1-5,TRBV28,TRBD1,ASRFRGTGDNQPQH
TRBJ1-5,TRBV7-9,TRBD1,ASSLATPGQGANQPQH
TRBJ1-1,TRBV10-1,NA,ASSRGGTSNTEAF
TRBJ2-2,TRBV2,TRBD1,ASVRDRYTGELF
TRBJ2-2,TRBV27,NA,ASSFGQHTGELF
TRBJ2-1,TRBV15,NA,ATSRGHNRAGDEQF
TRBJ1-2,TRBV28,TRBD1,ASSDGQDH
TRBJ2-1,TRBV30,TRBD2,AWSRLAGSNEQF
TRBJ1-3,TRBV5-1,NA,ASSYGQTAGNTIY
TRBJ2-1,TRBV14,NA,ASSQVLWGVYNEQF
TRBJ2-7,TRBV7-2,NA,ASSLKYPGPYEQY
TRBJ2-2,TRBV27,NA,ASSLSRAGELF
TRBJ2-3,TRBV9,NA,ASSVAGAYTQY
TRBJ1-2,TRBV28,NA,ASRGEGKTGYGYT
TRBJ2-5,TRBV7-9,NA,ASSTTGRLPETQY
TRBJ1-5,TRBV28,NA,ASSLSSRARDQPQH
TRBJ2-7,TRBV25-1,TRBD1,ASSEYGQGLNEQY
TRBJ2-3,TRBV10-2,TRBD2,ASSEGGLAGTDTQY
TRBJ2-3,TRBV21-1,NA,ASTFSRLNCTDTQY
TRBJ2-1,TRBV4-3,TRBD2,ASSQVASGRIVGHNEQF
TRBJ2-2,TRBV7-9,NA,ASSLAGAALTEELF
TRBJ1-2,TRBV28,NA,ASSLQGVYGYT
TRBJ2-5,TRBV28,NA,ASSNTLLAAETQY